Many counts were recorded for the clone carrying this T cell receptor beta chain. Its antigen is undetermined. This specimen includes other DNA sequences encoding the same CDR3. The data belong to a study of CD8+ T cells in alopecia areata. Study outcomes and limitations: Affected scalp, especially in alopecia totalis/universalis, had a higher clonality than normal scalp did.

The CDR3 consists of 13 residues. CDR1 and CDR2 from the germline V gene are MRHNA and SNTAGT. The V and J ends lost 0 bases and 7 bases, in that order; junction bases with no gene match: 0. Extracted RNA was reverse transcribed into cDNA, the sequencing template. Clones were sequenced by immunoSEQ multiplex PCR, and TCRdb holds only the in-frame ones, with some missing. The data hold roughly 190,000 clones, with 60% observed a single time. Indicated treatment: oral pan-JAK inhibitor, 5-10 mg twice daily. This specimen was CD4+ T cells sorted from blood, taken at week 24, from a patient treated with tofacitinib. This chain links TRBV6-4 with TRBJ2-1; 7 bases fit TRBD1. This sequence was found in a human donor with alopecia areata. The CDR3 protein is CASSDSDRNEQFF. CDR3 DNA sequence: TGTGCCAGCAGTGACTCGGACAGGAATGAGCAGTTCTTC.